These 24 T cell receptor beta chains originate from one sample sequenced in a study of T cell changes during pregnancy in multiple sclerosis. Here immunoSEQ multiplex PCR was the method, and the copy in TCRdb shows in-frame clones only, minus some. The data hold roughly 29,000 clones, with around 91% observed a single time. The sample here was CD8+ T cells from peripheral blood mononuclear cells, taken after pregnancy. These receptors originate from a female donor with multiple sclerosis, enrolled in a pregnancy study.

The J gene is TRBJ1-5, the V gene TRBV27; D unresolved. The V end lost 6 bases, the J end lost 1 base, and 16 bases lay between the germline ends. The CDR3 runs to 16 residues. The germline V gene encodes CDR1 MNHEY and CDR2 SMNVEV (reference sequence). The CDR3 sequence: CASSKVPGSSNQPQHF. The CDR3 coding sequence is TGTGCCAGCAGCAAGGTCCCGGGATCGAGCAATCAGCCCCAGCATTTT.

The chain uses TRBV5-4 and TRBJ1-1; no reliable D call. V shed 4 bases and J shed 5 bases, with 15 bases lying between them. The CDR3 length is 14 residues. Germline V gives CDR1 SGHNT, CDR2 YYREEE (reference sequence). CDR3 residues: CASSPTRLRTEAFF. The CDR3 DNA is TGTGCCAGCAGCCCGACGCGGTTACGGACTGAAGCTTTCTTT.

The chain carries TRBV7-9 and TRBJ2-7, with D unresolved. Trimming pared 7 bases from V and 5 bases from J, leaving 12 bases between. Germline V gene lookup returns CDR1 SEHNR and CDR2 FQNEAQ (reference sequence). The CDR3 length is 12 residues. Here the CDR3 reads CASTDGPHEQYF. The DNA of the CDR3 is TGTGCCAGCACCGATGGCCCCCACGAGCAGTACTTC.

The J gene is TRBJ2-7, the V gene TRBV5-4, with 7 bases that match TRBD1. The CDR3 consists of 15 residues. The germline gives CDR1 SGHNT, CDR2 YYREEE (reference sequence). J lost 2 bases, V lost 3 bases, and 8 bases had no gene match. CDR3 protein: CASSSRTGITYEQYF. The CDR3 DNA reads TGTGCCAGCAGCTCACGGACAGGTATCACCTACGAGCAGTACTTC.

This clone was counted a single time. This chain uses TRBV4-1 with TRBJ1-1, with D possibly TRBD1 on 5 matching bases. CDR3 length equals 15 residues. Germline V gene lookup returns CDR1 MGHRA and CDR2 YSYEKL. V lost 4 bases and J 5 bases, leaving 17 bases between the germline ends. As DNA, the CDR3 is TGCGCCAGCAGCCGGCAAAAAGGGGTTGGTACTGAAGCTTTCTTT. This codes for CASSRQKGVGTEAFF.

For this clone: Compared with germline, one end of the junction differs, possibly owing to a read error. V usage is TRBV28 and J usage is TRBJ2-1, with 11 bases that match TRBD2. Germline V gene lookup returns CDR1 MDHEN and CDR2 SYDVKM. This CDR3 comprises 15 residues. The CDR3 reads CAISGTSGHYNEQFF. CDR3 sequence (DNA): TGTGCCATCAGTGGGACTAGCGGACATTACAATGAGCAGTTCTTC.

The V gene is TRBV9, the J gene TRBJ2-1; 10 positions agree with TRBD2. The CDR3 length is 16 residues. With 0 bases clipped from V and 6 bases from J, the junction kept 6 bases outside the gene matches. Germline V gives CDR1 SGDLS, CDR2 YYNGEE. The CDR3 spells CASSVVSSGSFNEQFF. CDR3 DNA: TGTGCCAGCAGCGTAGTTTCTAGCGGGAGTTTCAATGAGCAGTTCTTC.

The chain carries TRBV6-5 and TRBJ2-7; D not certain. The CDR3 is 13 residues long. Germline V gene lookup returns CDR1 MNHEY and CDR2 SVGAGI. Trimming took off 6 bases at V and 4 bases at J, with 13 bases between the two ends. The CDR3 loop reads CASRTLLSYEQYF. In DNA, the CDR3 is TGTGCCAGCAGAACGCTCCTAAGTTACGAGCAGTACTTC.

This clone appeared a few times. The chain carries TRBV7-9 and TRBJ1-4; 10 bases agree with TRBD1. Per germline, CDR1 SEHNR and CDR2 FQNEAQ (reference sequence). This CDR3 spans 17 amino acids. V shed 5 bases and J 4 bases; nucleotides not matched to a gene: 10. In nucleotides, the CDR3 is TGTGCCAGCAGCCGCACGGACAGGGGGGAGGATAATGAAAAACTGTTTTTT. Its protein is CASSRTDRGEDNEKLFF.

This chain connects TRBV2 to TRBJ2-4; 8 positions match TRBD1. J gave up 1 base and V 6 bases, and 8 bases lay outside the gene matches. The CDR3 spans 16 residues. Looked up from germline, CDR1 is SNHLY and CDR2 is FYNNEI. CDR3 sequence (DNA): TGTGCCAGCAGGGGAACAGGGGGTTGGGCCAAAAACATTCAGTACTTC. It is translated as CASRGTGGWAKNIQYF. Full variable domain (outside the CDR3, taken from reference TRBV2 and TRBJ2-4): EPEVTQTPSHQVTQMGQEVILRCVPISNHLYFYWYRQILGQKVEFLVSFYNNEISEKSEIFDDQFSVERPDGSNFTLKIRSTKLEDSAMYFCASRGTGGWAKNIQYFGAGTRLSVL.

The chain is built from TRBV25-1 and TRBJ2-3; tentatively, D is TRBD2 (5 bases). Germline V CDR1 and CDR2: MGHDK, SYGVNS. Trimming left V 0 bases short and J 5 bases short, with 15 bases between. CDR3 size: 16 residues. Written as DNA, the CDR3 is TGTGCCAGCAGTGAATATCCCGAGGGCCTGGTAGATACGCAGTATTTT. Its translation: CASSEYPEGLVDTQYF.

The V call is TRBV15, the J call TRBJ2-1; 8 bases line up with TRBD2. The junction had 14 bases not matched to a gene; V was cut back by 7 bases and J by 6 bases. The CDR3 loop spans 16 amino acids. The germline V gene encodes CDR1 LNHNV and CDR2 YYDKDF (reference sequence). CDR3 sequence: CATNYPGRTSLNEQFF. CDR3 nucleotides: TGTGCCACCAACTACCCGGGAAGGACTAGCCTCAATGAGCAGTTCTTC.

The chain carries TRBV7-9 and TRBJ1-1; no reliable D call. The length of the CDR3 is 14 residues. Germline V gives CDR1 SEHNR, CDR2 FQNEAQ (reference sequence). V was clipped by 7 bases and J by 3 bases, with 15 bases between them. DNA for the CDR3: TGTGCCAGCACTACCTCCGTGTCCTACACTGAAGCTTTCTTT. Its translation: CASTTSVSYTEAFF.

The V call is TRBV4-1, the J call TRBJ2-6; D unresolved. The CDR3 consists of 15 residues. Trimming removed 5 bases at V and 1 base at J, with 9 bases between. Germline V gene sequence: CDR1 MGHRA, CDR2 YSYEKL. CDR3 DNA: TGCGCCAGCAGCAACCGTGCGTCTGGGGCCAACGTCCTGACTTTC. Encoded protein: CASSNRASGANVLTF.

This chain links TRBV27 with TRBJ2-7, with D possibly being TRBD2 (6 bases). CDR3 size: 13 residues. Germline CDR1 MNHEY, CDR2 SMNVEV (reference sequence). Trimming shortened V by 3 bases and J by 4 bases, and 10 bases separated the two germline ends. CDR3 coding DNA: TGTGCCAGCAGTTTTAGCGGCGGGTACGAGCAGTACTTC. Residues: CASSFSGGYEQYF.

The chain joins TRBV19 to TRBJ2-7; 11 bases match TRBD2. This CDR3 contains 15 residues. J gave up 2 bases and V 6 bases, and 6 bases lay outside the gene matches. The germline V gene has CDR1 LNHDA and CDR2 SQIVND (reference sequence). DNA of the CDR3: TGTGCCAGTAGCCCCGGGACTAGCGGAACCTACGAGCAGTACTTC. Translation: CASSPGTSGTYEQYF.

The CDR3 bases are TGTGCCAGCATAATCCAGGGGTATAACTATGGCTACACCTTC. As protein: CASIIQGYNYGYTF. The V and J genes are TRBV6-7 and TRBJ1-2; weak D call: TRBD1 (6 bases). TRBV6-7 is treated as an ORF (open reading frame) with a function not yet certain. V was clipped by 7 bases and J by 1 base, with 13 bases between them. CDR3 length: 14 amino acids.

This rearrangement joins TRBV27 to TRBJ2-2; D is unresolved. The germline CDR1 and CDR2 sequences are MNHEY and SMNVEV (reference sequence). The V end lost 5 bases, the J end lost 5 bases, and 15 bases lay between the germline ends. The length of the CDR3 is 15 residues. The CDR3 nucleotides read TGTGCCAGCAGTCCCCTAAGAGCCCAAACCGGGGAGCTGTTTTTT. Translated: CASSPLRAQTGELFF.

V and J are TRBV29-1 and TRBJ1-1; TRBD1 matches at 7 bases. This CDR3 comprises 11 residues. Germline trimming cut 7 bases from V and 5 bases from J; bases unmatched to any gene: 4. Looked up from germline, CDR1 is SQVTM and CDR2 is ANQGSEA. CDR3 region: CSGHRGTEAFF. CDR3 in DNA: TGCAGCGGGCACAGGGGAACTGAAGCTTTCTTT.

J is TRBJ2-6 and V is TRBV14; no clear D gene. The length of the CDR3 is 13 residues. V was trimmed by 5 bases and J by 4 bases, leaving 6 bases between them. The germline gives CDR1 SGHDN, CDR2 FVKESK. The CDR3 DNA reads as TGTGCCAGCAGCGAGATCGGGGCCAACGTCCTGACTTTC. Translating it yields CASSEIGANVLTF.

The chain joins TRBV5-6 to TRBJ2-7; D is ambiguous. Trimming removed 0 bases from V and 3 bases from J, with 7 bases in between. This CDR3 is 13 amino acids long. From germline, CDR1 is SGHDT and CDR2 YYEEEE. CDR3 residues: CASSLGSSYEQYF. CDR3 nucleotides: TGTGCCAGCAGCTTGGGGAGTAGCTACGAGCAGTACTTC.

J is TRBJ2-1 and V is TRBV7-9; 8 bases line up with TRBD1. Looked up from germline, CDR1 is SEHNR and CDR2 is FQNEAQ (reference sequence). Losses at the gene ends were 5 bases for V and 3 bases for J; bases not matched to a gene: 6. The CDR3 has 15 amino acids. The CDR3 region has the DNA TGTGCCAGCAGCCCCCGGGACAGGAGCTACAATGAGCAGTTCTTC. This translates into CASSPRDRSYNEQFF.

The chain links TRBV19 to TRBJ2-3, with TRBD2 matching 13 bases. Germline assignment: CDR1 LNHDA and CDR2 SQIVND (reference sequence). The CDR3 runs 15 residues. V gave up 7 bases and J gave up 3 bases; unmatched junction bases: 4. DNA of the CDR3: TGTGCCAGTACACCGACTAGCGGGAGGACAGATACGCAGTATTTT. It yields the protein CASTPTSGRTDTQYF. Drawing the rest from reference TRBV19 and TRBJ2-3, the complete variable domain is DGGITQSPKYLFRKEGQNVTLSCEQNLNHDAMYWYRQDPGQGLRLIYYSQIVNDFQKGDIAEGYSVSREKKESFPLTVTSAQKNPTAFYLCASTPTSGRTDTQYFGPGTRLTVL.

Only one count was recorded for this clone. The chain couples TRBV5-4 to TRBJ2-4; TRBD2 might be the D (5 bases). V was pared by 4 bases and J by 6 bases, with 17 bases between. Per germline, CDR1 SGHNT and CDR2 YYREEE (reference sequence). The CDR3 runs to 15 residues. In nucleotides, the CDR3 is TGTGCCAGCAGCGTCAGCCTCGGGGTCGGAAACATTCAGTACTTC. Its protein is CASSVSLGVGNIQYF.